This TCR beta chain derives from a study of blood T cell repertoires in COVID-19. At the level of the study: The samples span acute and convalescent COVID-19 from the United States, Italy and Spain. T cells, B-cell-depleted T cells, or PBMCs supplied cDNA or gDNA.

Profiled with immunoSEQ multiplex PCR; TCRdb holds only in-frame clones, not every one. The table records about 180,000 clones, 86% of them present only once. From germline, CDR1 is LNHDA and CDR2 SQIVND (reference sequence). The CDR3 sequence is 15 residues long. V was cut by 6 bases and J by 3 bases, with 12 bases left in between. This clone was seen only once. Sequences were obtained from peripheral blood. The chain employs TRBV19 and TRBJ1-6, with TRBD1 as a possible D gene (6 bases). This clonotype was obtained from a man between 65 and 85 years old with active or convalescent COVID-19. In DNA form, the CDR3 reads TGTGCCAGTAGCAGGGACAACGGCTATAATTCACCCCTCCACTTT. Its translation: CASSRDNGYNSPLHF. Full variable domain (rest looked up from reference TRBV19 and TRBJ1-6): DGGITQSPKYLFRKEGQNVTLSCEQNLNHDAMYWYRQDPGQGLRLIYYSQIVNDFQKGDIAEGYSVSREKKESFPLTVTSAQKNPTAFYLCASSRDNGYNSPLHFGNGTRLTVT.